The 11 T cell receptor beta chains given below trace back to one sample, sequenced in a study of cytomegalovirus exposure and HLA in healthy donors. The PCR was carried out with 60 Vbeta primers and 13 Jbeta primers. Method: immunoSEQ multiplex PCR; TCRdb's copy keeps in-frame clones and lacks some. The sample contains about 80,000 clones, around 62% of which appear only once. Material: PBMCs. The receptors originated from a male donor in good health and CMV-seropositive.

The chain carries TRBV6-6 and TRBJ2-3; D call uncertain. Germline V lookup: CDR1 MNHNY, CDR2 SVGAGI (reference sequence). CDR3 size: 14 residues. V lost 0 bases and J lost 2, with 6 bases in between. CDR3 loop: CASSYSPDTDTQYF. CDR3 DNA sequence: TGTGCCAGCAGTTACTCGCCAGACACAGATACGCAGTATTTT.

This chain uses TRBV7-9 with TRBJ2-3, with no clear D. Looked up from germline, CDR1 is SEHNR and CDR2 is FQNEAQ (reference sequence). V shed 5 bases and J shed 6 bases, with 6 bases lying between them. The CDR3 spans 11 residues. The CDR3, as DNA: TGTGCCAGCAGCGTCGGGGATACGCAGTATTTT. It translates to CASSVGDTQYF.

The chain joins TRBV19 to TRBJ1-1; 7 bases agree with TRBD1. Losses at the gene ends were 7 bases for V and 3 bases for J; bases not matched to a gene: 8. The CDR3 contains 14 residues. Germline V gene data show CDR1 as LNHDA and CDR2 as SQIVND (reference sequence). This chain's CDR3 is CASKATGKDTEAFF. The CDR3 bases are TGTGCCAGTAAGGCGACAGGGAAGGACACTGAAGCTTTCTTT.

This clone was detected only a few times. V is TRBV30 and J is TRBJ2-3; D gene ambiguous. Per germline, CDR1 GTSNPN and CDR2 SVGIG (reference sequence). The CDR3 consists of 15 residues. Trimming cost V 2 bases and J 1 base, with 13 bases left between them. CDR3 in amino acids: CAWSQYDGGTDTQYF. DNA of the CDR3: TGTGCCTGGAGTCAGTACGACGGAGGCACAGATACGCAGTATTTT.

This sequence joins TRBV30 and TRBJ2-7; 7 bases are shared with TRBD1. The germline gives CDR1 GTSNPN, CDR2 SVGIG (reference sequence). Trimming took 7 bases from V and 2 from J; bases not matched to a gene: 8. The CDR3 contains 13 residues. The CDR3 nucleotides are TGTGCCTTGACAGGGATGAACACCTACGAGCAGTACTTC. This encodes CALTGMNTYEQYF.

V and J are TRBV2 and TRBJ2-7; 11 bases match TRBD1. V gave up 7 bases and J gave up 3 bases; unmatched junction bases: 5. The germline V gene has CDR1 SNHLY and CDR2 FYNNEI. The CDR3 spans 14 residues. The CDR3 sequence is CASTGGTGGYEQYF. Here the CDR3 DNA reads TGTGCCAGCACGGGGGGGACAGGGGGCTACGAGCAGTACTTC.

This clone was counted between two and nine times. V is TRBV18 and J is TRBJ2-5, with 7 bases that match TRBD1. V lost 5 bases, J lost 5 bases, and 17 bases stayed unmatched. Germline V lookup: CDR1 KGHSH, CDR2 LQKENI. This CDR3 contains 17 residues. CDR3 coding DNA: TGTGCCAGCTCAGCCACCCTCCCACAGGGGACGGGGGAGACCCAGTACTTC. Translating it yields CASSATLPQGTGETQYF.

V gene TRBV19 combines with J gene TRBJ2-1; D unclear. Deletions cut 2 bases from V and 2 bases from J, with 7 bases between. This CDR3 is 14 amino acids long. CDR1 is LNHDA, CDR2 SQIVND, per germline (reference sequence). The CDR3 region is CASSITATYNEQFF. For the CDR3, the DNA is TGTGCCAGTAGTATAACCGCTACCTACAATGAGCAGTTCTTC.

The chain joins TRBV19 to TRBJ2-7; TRBD1 matches at 7 bases. The CDR3 is 16 residues long. Losses at the gene ends were 3 bases for V and 5 bases for J; bases not matched to a gene: 13. Germline V gives CDR1 LNHDA, CDR2 SQIVND (reference sequence). The CDR3 DNA reads as TGTGCCAGTAGTATCTTCTTCCGACAGGGAAGAGACGAGCAGTACTTC. Its protein is CASSIFFRQGRDEQYF.

V and J are TRBV11-2 and TRBJ2-7; possibly TRBD2 for D (5 bases). V lost 6 bases to trimming and J lost 0 bases, with 9 bases between them. CDR3 length equals 13 residues. CDR1 and CDR2 from the germline V gene are SGHAT and FQNNGV. CDR3 sequence (DNA): TGTGCCAGCAGGGAGGTGAGCTCCTACGAGCAGTACTTC. It codes for CASREVSSYEQYF.

The chain joins TRBV7-9 to TRBJ2-3, with 16 bases lining up with TRBD2. Per the germline V gene, CDR1 is SEHNR and CDR2 is FQNEAQ (reference sequence). There are 18 residues in the CDR3. The junction had 10 bases not matched to a gene; V was cut back by 7 bases and J by 3 bases. CDR3: CASTPGLAGGRVTDTQYF. As DNA, the CDR3 is TGTGCCAGCACACCGGGACTAGCGGGAGGGCGGGTAACAGATACGCAGTATTTT.